This is a list of T cell receptor beta chains from one sample in a study of blood T cell repertoires in COVID-19. Clones were read by immunoSEQ multiplex PCR, and TCRdb kept only the in-frame ones, dropping some. The table lists some 300,000 clones, around 92% of them singletons. The sample was PBMCs or T cells enriched from blood (not recorded which). These receptors were collected from a woman aged 50 to 65 who had been exposed to COVID-19. Each CDR3 is given without its conserved first and last residue. Size values are once, few and many counts, or a class for expanded clones, and some rows have none.

-,TRBJ2-3,TRBV5-1,ASSHTRSDGTDTQY
-,TRBJ2-5,TRBV5-1,ASSSLAGWQETQY
-,TRBJ1-3,TRBV19,ASIRRGDISGNTIY
few,TRBJ2-1,TRBV4-1,ASSQVDLGFSYNEQF
-,TRBJ2-3,TRBV4-2,ASSQGLRTQY
-,TRBJ1-1,TRBV6-2/TRBV6-3,ASSYSVWASAF
-,TRBJ1-1,TRBV30,AGIRGTNTEAF
once,TRBJ2-2,TRBV3-1/TRBV3-2,ASRNADRILVTGELF
once,TRBJ2-7,TRBV6-5,ASIPGGKDEQY
-,TRBJ1-2,TRBV4-1,ASSQVSGKAYGYT
-,TRBJ2-5,TRBV28,ASRVRGLRETQY
-,TRBJ2-1,TRBV30,ALPRSSGGPRQSSYNEQF
-,TRBJ1-2,TRBV27,ASSSVGGGYGYT
-,TRBJ2-5,TRBV18,ASSPAIQETQY
once,TRBJ2-3,TRBV7-2,ASSLDRYRDTQY
few,TRBJ2-5,TRBV7-6,ASSLGRRLQETQY
-,TRBJ1-4,TRBV3-1/TRBV3-2,ASSQALQGLSEKLF
-,TRBJ1-2,TRBV30,AWSLTRGRNGYT
few,TRBJ2-3,TRBV7-9,ASSLDRSRDTQY
-,TRBJ2-5,TRBV28,ASSLSGRGGFQETQY
-,TRBJ1-2,TRBV4-1,ASSQDPGVGANYGYT
-,TRBJ2-5,TRBV19,ASSIRWQAQETQY
-,TRBJ1-2,TRBV2,ASRGTGTGYT
once,TRBJ2-5,TRBV15,ATSIAGVGAETQY
-,TRBJ1-5,TRBV4-2,ASSQDSGGRQPQH
-,TRBJ1-1,TRBV29-1,SVGQGDTEAF